The source of this TCR beta chain is a study of blood T cell repertoires in COVID-19 (dated by TCRdb to 2018 to 2020). Regarding the research as a whole: Samples from collaborators originated in the United States, Italy and Spain and spanned both the acute and convalescent phases of COVID-19. A de-identified subject ID, COVID-19 status, age in years and sex were almost always included in the sample metadata. A freely available public database, intended as a resource for researchers studying the immune response to SARS-CoV-2, is where the repertoires were released. Subjects who had been exposed to COVID-19, were actively infected with it, or had recovered from it provided the deeply sampled blood TCRbeta repertoires that made up the dataset. Samples came from the ongoing ImmuneRACE study (first 160 participants) plus 1,254 subjects from 6 global collaborators. The prospective study material was composed of cDNA or gDNA derived from T cells, B-cell-depleted T cells, or PBMCs. HLA class I and class II types, where available, came from metadata supplied by the sample provider rather than from assay-based typing.

Whole blood was collected in K2EDTA tubes by collaborating institutions according to the institutions' own protocols. Collaborator samples were shipped for TCRbeta analysis as frozen whole blood, isolated PBMCs, or DNA extracted from either sample type. Of note for this clone: Its antigen has not been determined. No qualities accompany the bases; no much larger clone lies one base away.

TCRbeta CDR3 regions were amplified from genomic DNA using the immunoSEQ Assay, a bias-controlled multiplex PCR. Under the source paper's analysis protocol: Nucleated cell counts per sample were estimated from amplification of reference gene primers within the assay. To quantify the absolute abundance of each unique TCRbeta CDR3 rearrangement, sequence reads were collapsed and filtered. Productive Simpson clonality was computed per sample as the square root of Simpson's diversity index over productive rearrangements. In TCRdb, the immuneACCESS table is reduced to in-frame sequences with V and J assigned. These tables do not hold every clone; where another copy was compared, an unresolved V gene accounts for under half, and the others remain unexplained. Clonal size and the V and J genes are those of that table, whereas D and trimming came from the DNA. In this sample the table shows about 200,000 clones, 75% to 95% of which occur a single time. The ten largest make up approximately 0.5% of the sample.

The full study reports these points: The amount of clinical and demographic metadata varied by source and participant and was provided uncurated.

CDR1 MNHNY and CDR2 SVGAGI are derived from the germline V gene (reference sequence). Inclusive of the bounding cysteine and phenylalanine, the CDR3 is 13 residues long. Here the CDR3 DNA is all that survives: 39 bases in frame from base 1. Trimming removed 7 bases from V and 4 bases from J; the gene matches leave 4 bases unexplained. The V gene is TRBV6-6 and the J gene is TRBJ1-5; 7 central bases correspond to TRBD1. Sequencing was done on a sample of peripheral blood. This clonotype was sampled from a man in his fifties or sixties with acute or convalescent COVID-19. The encoded CDR3 is CASTIQGNQPQHF. The nucleotides are TGTGCCAGCACCATACAGGGGAATCAGCCCCAGCATTTT.